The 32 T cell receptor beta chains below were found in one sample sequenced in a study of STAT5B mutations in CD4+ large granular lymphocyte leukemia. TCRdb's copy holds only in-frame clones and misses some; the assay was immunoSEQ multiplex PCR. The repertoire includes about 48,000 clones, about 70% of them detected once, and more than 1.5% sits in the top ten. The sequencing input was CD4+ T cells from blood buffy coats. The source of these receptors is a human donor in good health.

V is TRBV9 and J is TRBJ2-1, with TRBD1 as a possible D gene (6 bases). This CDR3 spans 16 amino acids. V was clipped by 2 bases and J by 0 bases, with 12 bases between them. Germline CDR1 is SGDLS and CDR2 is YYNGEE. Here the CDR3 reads CASSVDSYSSYNEQFF. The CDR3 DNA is TGTGCCAGCAGCGTGGACAGCTATAGCTCCTACAATGAGCAGTTCTTC.

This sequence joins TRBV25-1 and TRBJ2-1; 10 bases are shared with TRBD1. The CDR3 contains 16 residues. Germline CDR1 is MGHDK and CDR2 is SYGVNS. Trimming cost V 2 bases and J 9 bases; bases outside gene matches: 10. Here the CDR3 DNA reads TGTGCCAGCAGTGAACCTGGGACAGGGGCGCGCGGTGAGCAGTTCTTC. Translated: CASSEPGTGARGEQFF.

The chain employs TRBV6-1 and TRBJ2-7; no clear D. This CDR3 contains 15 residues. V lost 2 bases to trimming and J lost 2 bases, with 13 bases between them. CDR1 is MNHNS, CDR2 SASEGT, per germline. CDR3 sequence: CASSESSTDTYEQYF. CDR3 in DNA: TGTGCCAGCAGTGAATCCTCAACGGATACCTACGAGCAGTACTTC.

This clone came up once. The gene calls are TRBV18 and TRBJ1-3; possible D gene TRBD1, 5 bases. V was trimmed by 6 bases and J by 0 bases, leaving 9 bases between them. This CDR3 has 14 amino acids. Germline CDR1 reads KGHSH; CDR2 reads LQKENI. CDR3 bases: TGTGCCAGCTCTCAGGGAGGCTCTGGAAACACCATATATTTT. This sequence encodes CASSQGGSGNTIYF.

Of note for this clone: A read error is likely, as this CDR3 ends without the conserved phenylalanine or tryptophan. CDR3: CASSSGGFGTEAFS. CDR3 in DNA: TGTGCCAGCAGCTCGGGGGGTTTTGGCACTGAAGCTTTCTCT. The chain recombines TRBV5-6 with TRBJ1-1, with D maybe TRBD1 (5 bases). Germline V gene sequence: CDR1 SGHDT, CDR2 YYEEEE. The CDR3 length is 14 residues. Trimming stripped 3 bases from V and 4 bases from J, with 13 bases between.

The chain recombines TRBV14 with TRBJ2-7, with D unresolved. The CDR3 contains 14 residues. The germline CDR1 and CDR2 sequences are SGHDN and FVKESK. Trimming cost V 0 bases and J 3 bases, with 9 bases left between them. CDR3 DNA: TGTGCCAGCAGCCAAGAAGCCGCGTTCTACGAGCAGTACTTC. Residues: CASSQEAAFYEQYF.

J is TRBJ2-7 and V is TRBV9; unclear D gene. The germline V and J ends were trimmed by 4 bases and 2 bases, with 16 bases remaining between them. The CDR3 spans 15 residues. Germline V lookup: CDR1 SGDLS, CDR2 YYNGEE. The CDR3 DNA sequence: TGTGCCAGCAGCCCAGCCGGCAATAGCCCCTACGAGCAGTACTTC. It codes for CASSPAGNSPYEQYF. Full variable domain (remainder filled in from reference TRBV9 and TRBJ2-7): DSGVTQTPKHLITATGQRVTLRCSPRSGDLSVYWYQQSLDQGLQFLIQYYNGEERAKGNILERFSAQQFPDLHSELNLSSLELGDSALYFCASSPAGNSPYEQYFGPGTRLTVT.

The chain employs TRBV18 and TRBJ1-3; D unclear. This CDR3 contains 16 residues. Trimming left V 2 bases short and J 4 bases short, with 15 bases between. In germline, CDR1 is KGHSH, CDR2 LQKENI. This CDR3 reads CASSPIQGNQGNTIYF. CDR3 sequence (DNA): TGTGCCAGCTCACCAATACAAGGGAACCAAGGAAACACCATATATTTT. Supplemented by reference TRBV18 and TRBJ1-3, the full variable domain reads NAGVMQNPRHLVRRRGQEARLRCSPMKGHSHVYWYRQLPEEGLKFMVYLQKENIIDESGMPKERFSAEFPKEGPSILRIQQVVRGDSAAYFCASSPIQGNQGNTIYFGEGSWLTVV.

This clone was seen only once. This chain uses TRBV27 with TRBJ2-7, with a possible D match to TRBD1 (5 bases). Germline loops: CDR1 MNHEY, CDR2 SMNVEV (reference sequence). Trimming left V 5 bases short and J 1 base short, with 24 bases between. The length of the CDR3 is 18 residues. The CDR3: CASSGAVLLRATSYEQYV. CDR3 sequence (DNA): TGTGCCAGCAGTGGGGCAGTCCTCCTACGAGCTACGTCCTACGAGCAGTACGTC.

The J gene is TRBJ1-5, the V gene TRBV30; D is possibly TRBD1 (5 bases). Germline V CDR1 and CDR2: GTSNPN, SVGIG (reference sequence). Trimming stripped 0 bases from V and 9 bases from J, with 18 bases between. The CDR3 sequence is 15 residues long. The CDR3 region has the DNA TGTGCCTGGAGTGTACGGGGCAGTATAGTGGCGCCCCAGCATTTT. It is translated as CAWSVRGSIVAPQHF.

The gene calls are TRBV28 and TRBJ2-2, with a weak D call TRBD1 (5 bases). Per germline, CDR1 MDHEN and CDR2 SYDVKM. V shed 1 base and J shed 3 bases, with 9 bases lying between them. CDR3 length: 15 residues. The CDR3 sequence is CASSLSRADTGELFF. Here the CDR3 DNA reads TGTGCCAGCAGTTTATCCAGGGCGGACACCGGGGAGCTGTTTTTT. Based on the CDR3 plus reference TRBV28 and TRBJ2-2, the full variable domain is DVKVTQSSRYLVKRTGEKVFLECVQDMDHENMFWYRQDPGLGLRLIYFSYDVKMKEKGDIPEGYSVSREKKERFSLILESASTNQTSMYLCASSLSRADTGELFFGEGSRLTVL.

CDR3 nucleotides: TGCGCCAGCAGCGCCAGGACTAGCGGGGGGGCCGAGACCCAGTACTTC. Amino acids: CASSARTSGGAETQYF. The chain couples TRBV5-1 to TRBJ2-5; TRBD2 aligns across 15 bases. V dropped 4 bases and J dropped 5; count of bases not matched to a gene: 6. This CDR3 is built from 16 residues. Germline CDR1 is SGHRS and CDR2 is YFSETQ. Full variable domain (remainder filled in from reference TRBV5-1 and TRBJ2-5): KAGVTQTPRYLIKTRGQQVTLSCSPISGHRSVSWYQQTPGQGLQFLFEYFSETQRNKGNFPGRFSGRQFSNSRSEMNVSTLELGDSALYLCASSARTSGGAETQYFGPGTRLLVL.

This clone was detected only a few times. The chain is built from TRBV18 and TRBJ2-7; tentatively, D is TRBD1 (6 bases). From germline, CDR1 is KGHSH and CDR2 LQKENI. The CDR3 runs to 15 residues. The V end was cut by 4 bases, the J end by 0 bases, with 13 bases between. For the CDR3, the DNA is TGTGCCAGCTCACTATCACAGGGTCCCTCCTACGAGCAGTACGTC. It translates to CASSLSQGPSYEQYV.

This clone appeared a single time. In DNA form, the CDR3 reads TGTGCCAGCAGTTTCTGGTACAGCTCGACCTACGAGCAGTACTTC. Encoded protein: CASSFWYSSTYEQYF. The chain links TRBV27 to TRBJ2-7; D call uncertain. CDR3 length equals 15 residues. V lost 3 bases and J 2 bases, leaving 14 bases between the germline ends. Germline V gives CDR1 MNHEY, CDR2 SMNVEV (reference sequence).

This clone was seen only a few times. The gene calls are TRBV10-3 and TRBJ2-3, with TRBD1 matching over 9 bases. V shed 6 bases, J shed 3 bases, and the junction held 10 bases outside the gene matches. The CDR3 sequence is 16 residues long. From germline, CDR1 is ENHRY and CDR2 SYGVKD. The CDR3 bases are TGTGCCATCAGAACTACCACAGGGGGCGCAACAGATACGCAGTATTTT. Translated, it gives CAIRTTTGGATDTQYF.

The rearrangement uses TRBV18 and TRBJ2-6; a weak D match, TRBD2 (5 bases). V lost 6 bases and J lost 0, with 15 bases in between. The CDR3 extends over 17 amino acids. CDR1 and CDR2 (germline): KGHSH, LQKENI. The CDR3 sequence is CASSPDFPPSGANVLTF. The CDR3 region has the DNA TGTGCCAGCTCCCCGGACTTCCCTCCCTCTGGGGCCAACGTCCTGACTTTC.

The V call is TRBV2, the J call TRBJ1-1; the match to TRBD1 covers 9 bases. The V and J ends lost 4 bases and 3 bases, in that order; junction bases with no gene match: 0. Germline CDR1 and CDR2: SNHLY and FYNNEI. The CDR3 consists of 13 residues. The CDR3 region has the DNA TGTGCCAGCAGTGGACAGGGGGACACTGAAGCTTTCTTT. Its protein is CASSGQGDTEAFF.

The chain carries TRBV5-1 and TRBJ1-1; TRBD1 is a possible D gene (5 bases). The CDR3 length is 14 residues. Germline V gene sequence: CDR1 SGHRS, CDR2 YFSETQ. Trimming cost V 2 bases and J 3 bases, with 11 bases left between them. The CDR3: CASSFGGKDTEAFF. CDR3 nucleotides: TGCGCCAGCAGCTTCGGGGGGAAGGACACTGAAGCTTTCTTT.

The CDR3 is CASSPSVEKDTQYF. The CDR3 DNA reads TGTGCCAGCAGCCCATCGGTAGAAAAAGATACGCAGTATTTT. V usage is TRBV5-4 and J usage is TRBJ2-3; unclear D gene. Germline V gene sequence: CDR1 SGHNT, CDR2 YYREEE (reference sequence). Deletions cut 4 bases from V and 5 bases from J, with 14 bases between. The CDR3 has 14 amino acids.

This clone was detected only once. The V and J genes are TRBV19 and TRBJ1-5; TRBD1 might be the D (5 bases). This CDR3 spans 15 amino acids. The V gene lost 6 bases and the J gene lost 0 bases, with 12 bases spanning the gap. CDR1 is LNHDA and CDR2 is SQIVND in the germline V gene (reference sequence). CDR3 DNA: TGTGCCAGTAGGAACCAGGGATATAGCAATCAGCCCCAGCATTTT. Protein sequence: CASRNQGYSNQPQHF.

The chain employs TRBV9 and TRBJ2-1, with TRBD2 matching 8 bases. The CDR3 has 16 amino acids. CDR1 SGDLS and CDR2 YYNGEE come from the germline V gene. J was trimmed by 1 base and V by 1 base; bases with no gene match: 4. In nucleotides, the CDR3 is TGTGCCAGCAGCGTATCGGGCGGGGGGTCCTACAATGAGCAGTTCTTC. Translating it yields CASSVSGGGSYNEQFF.

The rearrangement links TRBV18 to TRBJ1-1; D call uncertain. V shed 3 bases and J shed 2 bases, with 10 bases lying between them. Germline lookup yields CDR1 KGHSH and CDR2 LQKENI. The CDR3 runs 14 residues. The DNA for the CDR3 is TGTGCCAGCTCACCGGCGACGGCTAACACTGAAGCTTTCTTT. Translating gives CASSPATANTEAFF.

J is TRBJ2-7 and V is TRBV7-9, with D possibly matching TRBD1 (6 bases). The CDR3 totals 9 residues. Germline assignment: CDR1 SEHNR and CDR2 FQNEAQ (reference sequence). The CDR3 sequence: CATRRQATV. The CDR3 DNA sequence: TGTGCCACCAGGAGACAGGCCACCGTC.

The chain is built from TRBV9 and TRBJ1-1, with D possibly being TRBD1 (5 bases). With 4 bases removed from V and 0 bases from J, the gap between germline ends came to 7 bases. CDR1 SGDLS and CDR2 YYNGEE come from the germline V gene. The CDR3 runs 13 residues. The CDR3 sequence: CASSQGVNTEAFF. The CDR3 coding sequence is TGTGCCAGCAGCCAGGGAGTGAACACTGAAGCTTTCTTT.

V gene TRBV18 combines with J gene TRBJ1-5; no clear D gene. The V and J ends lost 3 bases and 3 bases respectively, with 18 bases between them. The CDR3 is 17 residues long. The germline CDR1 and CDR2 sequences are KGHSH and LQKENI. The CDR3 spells CASSPGAVGYLNQPQHF. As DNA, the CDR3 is TGTGCCAGCTCACCTGGAGCAGTCGGGTACCTCAATCAGCCCCAGCATTTT.

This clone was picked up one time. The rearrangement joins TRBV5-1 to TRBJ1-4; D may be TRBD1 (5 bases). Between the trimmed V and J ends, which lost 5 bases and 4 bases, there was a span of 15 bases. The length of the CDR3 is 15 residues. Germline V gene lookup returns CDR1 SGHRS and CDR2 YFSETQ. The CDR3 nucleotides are TGCGCCAGCAGAATTCAGACAGCCGGTAATGAAAAACTGTTTTTT. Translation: CASRIQTAGNEKLFF.

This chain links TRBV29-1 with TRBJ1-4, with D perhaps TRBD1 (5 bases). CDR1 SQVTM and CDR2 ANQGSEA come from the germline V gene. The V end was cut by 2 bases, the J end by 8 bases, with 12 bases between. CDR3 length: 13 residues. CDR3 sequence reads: CSVESQEGEKLFF. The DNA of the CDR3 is TGCAGCGTTGAATCTCAGGAGGGGGAAAAACTGTTTTTT.

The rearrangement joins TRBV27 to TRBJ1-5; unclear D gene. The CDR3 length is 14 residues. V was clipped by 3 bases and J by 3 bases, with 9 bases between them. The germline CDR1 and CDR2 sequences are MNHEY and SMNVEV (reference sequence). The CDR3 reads CASSFKVSNQPQHF. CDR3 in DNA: TGTGCCAGCAGTTTCAAGGTCTCCAATCAGCCCCAGCATTTT.

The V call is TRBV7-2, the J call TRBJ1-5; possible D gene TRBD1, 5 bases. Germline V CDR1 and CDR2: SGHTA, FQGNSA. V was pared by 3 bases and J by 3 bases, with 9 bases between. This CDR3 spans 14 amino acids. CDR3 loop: CASSFQTDNQPQHF. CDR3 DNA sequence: TGTGCCAGCAGCTTTCAGACAGACAATCAGCCCCAGCATTTT.

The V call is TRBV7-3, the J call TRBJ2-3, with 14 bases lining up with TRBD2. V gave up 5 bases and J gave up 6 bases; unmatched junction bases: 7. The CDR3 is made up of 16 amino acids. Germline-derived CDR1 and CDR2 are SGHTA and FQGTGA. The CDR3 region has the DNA TGTGCCAGCAGCCTGGGACTAGCGGGGGTCTCGGATACGCAGTATTTT. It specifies CASSLGLAGVSDTQYF.

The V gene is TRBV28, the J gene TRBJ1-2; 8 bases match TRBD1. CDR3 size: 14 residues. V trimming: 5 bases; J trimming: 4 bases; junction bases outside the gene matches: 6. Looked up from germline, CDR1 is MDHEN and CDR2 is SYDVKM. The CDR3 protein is CASSPGQAGYGYTF. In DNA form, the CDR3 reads TGTGCCAGCAGTCCGGGACAGGCGGGCTATGGCTACACCTTC.

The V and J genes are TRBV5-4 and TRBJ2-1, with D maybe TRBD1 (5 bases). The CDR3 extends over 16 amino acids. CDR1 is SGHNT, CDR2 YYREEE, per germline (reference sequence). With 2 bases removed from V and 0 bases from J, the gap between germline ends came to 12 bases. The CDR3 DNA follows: TGTGCCAGCAGCTTCGGCGGCCAGGGCTCCTACAATGAGCAGTTCTTC. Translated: CASSFGGQGSYNEQFF. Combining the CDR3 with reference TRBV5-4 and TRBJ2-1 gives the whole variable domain ETGVTQSPTHLIKTRGQQVTLRCSSQSGHNTVSWYQQALGQGPQFIFQYYREEENGRGNFPPRFSGLQFPNYSSELNVNALELDDSALYLCASSFGGQGSYNEQFFGPGTRLTVL.